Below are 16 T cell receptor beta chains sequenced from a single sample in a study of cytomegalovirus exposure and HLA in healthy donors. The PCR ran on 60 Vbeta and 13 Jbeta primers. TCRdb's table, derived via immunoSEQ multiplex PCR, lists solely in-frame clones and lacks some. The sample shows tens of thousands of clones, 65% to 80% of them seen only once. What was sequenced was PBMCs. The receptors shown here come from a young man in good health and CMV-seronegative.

CDR3 DNA: TGTGCTAGTGTGGGTCCCGCGGACACTGAAGCTTTCTTT. It codes for CASVGPADTEAFF. This chain joins TRBV12-5 and TRBJ1-1, with D uncertain. This CDR3 comprises 13 residues. Germline V gene sequence: CDR1 LGHNT, CDR2 FRNRAP. V gave up 7 bases and J gave up 3 bases, with 12 bases separating them.

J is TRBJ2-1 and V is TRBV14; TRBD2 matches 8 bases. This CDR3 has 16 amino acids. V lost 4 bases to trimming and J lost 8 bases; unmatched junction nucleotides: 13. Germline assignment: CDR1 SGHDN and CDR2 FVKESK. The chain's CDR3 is CASSRGPSGFTYEQFF. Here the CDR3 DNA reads TGTGCCAGCAGCCGCGGACCTAGCGGGTTCACCTATGAGCAGTTCTTC.

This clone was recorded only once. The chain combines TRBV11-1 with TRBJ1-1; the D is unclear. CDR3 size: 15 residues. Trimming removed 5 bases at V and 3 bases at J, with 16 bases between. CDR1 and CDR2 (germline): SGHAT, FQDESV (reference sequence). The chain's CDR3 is CASSLMGGWYTEAFF. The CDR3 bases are TGTGCCAGCAGCCTGATGGGAGGGTGGTACACTGAAGCTTTCTTT. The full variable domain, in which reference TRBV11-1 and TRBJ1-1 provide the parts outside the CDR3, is EAEVAQSPRYKITEKSQAVAFWCDPISGHATLYWYRQILGQGPELLVQFQDESVVDDSQLPKDRFSAERLKGVDSTLKIQPAELGDSAMYLCASSLMGGWYTEAFFGQGTRLTVV.

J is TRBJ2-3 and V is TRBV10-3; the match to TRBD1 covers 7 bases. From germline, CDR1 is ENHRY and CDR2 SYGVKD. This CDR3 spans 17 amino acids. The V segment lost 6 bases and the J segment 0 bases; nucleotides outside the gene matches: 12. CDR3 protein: CAISSPDRSSSTDTQYF. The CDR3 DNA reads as TGTGCCATCAGCTCTCCGGACAGGAGCTCTAGCACAGATACGCAGTATTTT.

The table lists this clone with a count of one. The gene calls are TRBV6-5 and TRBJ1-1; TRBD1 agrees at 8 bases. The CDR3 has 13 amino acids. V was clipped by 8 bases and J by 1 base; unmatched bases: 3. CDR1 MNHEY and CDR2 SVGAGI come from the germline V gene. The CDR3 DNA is TGTGCCAGCCTCAGGGGGCCGAACACTGAAGCTTTCTTT. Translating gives CASLRGPNTEAFF.

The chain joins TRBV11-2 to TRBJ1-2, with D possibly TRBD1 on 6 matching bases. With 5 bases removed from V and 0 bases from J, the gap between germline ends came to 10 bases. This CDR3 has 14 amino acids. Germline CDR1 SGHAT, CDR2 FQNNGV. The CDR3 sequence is CASSPTGANYGYTF. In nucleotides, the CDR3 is TGTGCCAGCAGCCCGACAGGAGCTAACTATGGCTACACCTTC.

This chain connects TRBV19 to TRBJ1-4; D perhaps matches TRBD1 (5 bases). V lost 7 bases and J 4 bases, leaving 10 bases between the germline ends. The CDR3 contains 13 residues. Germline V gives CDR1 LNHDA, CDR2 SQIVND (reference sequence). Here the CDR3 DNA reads TGTGCCAGTATCGACAGATTTAATGAAAAACTGTTTTTT. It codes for CASIDRFNEKLFF.

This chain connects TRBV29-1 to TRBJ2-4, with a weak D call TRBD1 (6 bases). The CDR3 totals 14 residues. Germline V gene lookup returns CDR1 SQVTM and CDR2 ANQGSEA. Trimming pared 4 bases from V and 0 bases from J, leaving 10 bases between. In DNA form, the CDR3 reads TGCAGCGTTGGCAGGGGATCAGCCAAAAACATTCAGTACTTC. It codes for CSVGRGSAKNIQYF.

CDR3 sequence: CASSQKGDSASNQPQHF. CDR3 sequence (DNA): TGTGCCAGCAGCCAAAAGGGTGACAGTGCTAGCAATCAGCCCCAGCATTTT. V gene TRBV4-2 combines with J gene TRBJ1-5, with a possible D match to TRBD1 (5 bases). Germline CDR1 is LGHNA and CDR2 is YNFKEQ. V dropped 2 bases and J dropped 0 bases, with 14 bases sitting between them. CDR3 length equals 17 residues.

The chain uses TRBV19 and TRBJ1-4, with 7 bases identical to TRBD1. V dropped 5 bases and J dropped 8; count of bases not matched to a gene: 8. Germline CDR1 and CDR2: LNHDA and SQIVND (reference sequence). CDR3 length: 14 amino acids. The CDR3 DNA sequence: TGTGCCAGTAGTGCGATGGAGACAGGGGAAAAACTGTTTTTT. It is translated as CASSAMETGEKLFF.

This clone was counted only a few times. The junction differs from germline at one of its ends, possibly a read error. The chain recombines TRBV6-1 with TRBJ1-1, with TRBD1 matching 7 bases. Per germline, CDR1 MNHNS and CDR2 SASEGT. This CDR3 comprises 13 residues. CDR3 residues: CASSEDRDTEAFF. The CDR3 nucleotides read TGTGCCAGCAGCGAAGACAGGGACACTGAAGCTTTCTTT.

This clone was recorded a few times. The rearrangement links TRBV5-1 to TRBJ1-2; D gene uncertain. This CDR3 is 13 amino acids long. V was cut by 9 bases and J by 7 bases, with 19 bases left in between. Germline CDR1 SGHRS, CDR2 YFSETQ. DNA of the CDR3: TGCGCCACCACCTCGGAGGCTTCTGGTGGCTACACCTTC. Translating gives CATTSEASGGYTF.

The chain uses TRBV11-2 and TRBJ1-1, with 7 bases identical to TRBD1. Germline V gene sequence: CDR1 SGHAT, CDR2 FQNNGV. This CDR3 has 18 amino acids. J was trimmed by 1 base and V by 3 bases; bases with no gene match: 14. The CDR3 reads CASSFYVTGSLKNTEAFF. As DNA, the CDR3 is TGTGCCAGCAGCTTTTATGTGACAGGGAGCCTAAAGAACACTGAAGCTTTCTTT. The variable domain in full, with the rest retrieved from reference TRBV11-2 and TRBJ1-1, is EAGVAQSPRYKIIEKRQSVAFWCNPISGHATLYWYQQILGQGPKLLIQFQNNGVVDDSQLPKDRFSAERLKGVDSTLKIQPAKLEDSAVYLCASSFYVTGSLKNTEAFFGQGTRLTVV.

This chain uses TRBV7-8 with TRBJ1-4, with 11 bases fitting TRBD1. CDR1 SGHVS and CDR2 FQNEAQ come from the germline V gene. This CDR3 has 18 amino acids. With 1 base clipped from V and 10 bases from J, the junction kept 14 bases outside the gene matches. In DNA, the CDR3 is TGTGCCAGCAGCTTAGGACCCCCGGGACAGGGGGTAATAGGAAAACTGTTTTTT. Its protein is CASSLGPPGQGVIGKLFF.

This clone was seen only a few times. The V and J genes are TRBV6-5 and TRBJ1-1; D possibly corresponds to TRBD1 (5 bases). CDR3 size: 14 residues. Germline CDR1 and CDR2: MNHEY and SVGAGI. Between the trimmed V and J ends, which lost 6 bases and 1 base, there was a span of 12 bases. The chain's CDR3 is CASSLRARNTEAFF. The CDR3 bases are TGTGCCAGCAGCCTCAGGGCGCGGAACACTGAAGCTTTCTTT.

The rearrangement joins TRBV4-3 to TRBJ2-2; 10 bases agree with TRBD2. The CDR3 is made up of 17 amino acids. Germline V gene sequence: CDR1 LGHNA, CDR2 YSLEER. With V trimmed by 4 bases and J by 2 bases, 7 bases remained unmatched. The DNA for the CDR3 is TGCGCCAGCAGCCGATTATTAGCGGGGGGCAACACCGGGGAGCTGTTTTTT. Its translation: CASSRLLAGGNTGELFF.